This T cell receptor beta chain came from a study of shared clonotypes between healthy human individuals. Looking at the study overall: Researchers assigned three CD4 naive, three CD4 memory, two CD8 naive and one CD8 memory plate to each donor.

Naive CD8 cells lacked CD45RO, underwent positive selection for CCR7 and left out terminally differentiated effector memory CD45RA+ cells. The donor population consisted of healthy HIV-negative adults with no recent acute infections or vaccinations. Trimming removed 3 bases at V and 4 bases at J, with 14 bases between. The CDR3 totals 15 residues. Germline V gene lookup returns CDR1 SGDLS and CDR2 YYNGEE. Clones were read by immunoSEQ multiplex PCR, and TCRdb kept only the in-frame ones, dropping some. The sample holds about 1.9 million clones, 85% to 95% seen once. This clonotype was obtained from a man younger than 35 in good health. Some clones in this sample may be carry-over from other donors' samples. The rearrangement joins TRBV9 to TRBJ1-5, with a tentative D call TRBD1 (6 bases). The sample comprised naive CD8+ T cells from PBMCs. The CDR3 sequence is CASSAGGAYNQPQHF. CDR3 in DNA: TGTGCCAGCAGCGCGGGGGGGGCCTATAATCAGCCCCAGCATTTT.